The clone carrying this TCR beta chain was seen a few times. The CDR3 has 13 amino acids. V shed 4 bases and J shed 3 bases, with 10 bases lying between them. The germline gives CDR1 DFQATT, CDR2 SNEGSKA (reference sequence). The sample comes from a study of response to subunit inactivated influenza vaccine. TCRdb re-called the RT-PCR reads with MiXCR, one entry per CDR3 protein. Of around 570,000 distinct CDR3 sequences in the sample, approximately 7.1% are singletons; the top ten hold roughly 13%. The source was PBMCs from blood, collected about 24 months after vaccination. The TCR sequence derives from a man between 50 and 69 years old who received an inactivated influenza vaccine. V is TRBV20-1 and J is TRBJ1-3; the D gene is possibly TRBD1 (5 bases). CDR3 loop: CSATGTSGNTIYF. CDR3 in DNA: TGCAGTGCTACAGGGACTAGTGGAAACACCATATATTTT.